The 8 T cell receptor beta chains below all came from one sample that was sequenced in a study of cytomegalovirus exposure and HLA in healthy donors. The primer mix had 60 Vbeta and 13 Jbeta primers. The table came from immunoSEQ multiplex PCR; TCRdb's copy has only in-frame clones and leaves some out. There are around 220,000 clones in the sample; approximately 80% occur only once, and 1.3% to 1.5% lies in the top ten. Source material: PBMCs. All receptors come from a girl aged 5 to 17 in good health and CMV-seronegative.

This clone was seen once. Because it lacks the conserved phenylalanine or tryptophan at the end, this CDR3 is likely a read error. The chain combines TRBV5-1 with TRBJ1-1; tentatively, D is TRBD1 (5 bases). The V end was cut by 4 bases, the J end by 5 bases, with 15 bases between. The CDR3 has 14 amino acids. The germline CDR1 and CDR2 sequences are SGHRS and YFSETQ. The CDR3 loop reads CASSPLQVSTEAFL. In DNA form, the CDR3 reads TGCGCCAGCAGCCCCCTACAGGTCTCAACTGAAGCTTTCCTT.

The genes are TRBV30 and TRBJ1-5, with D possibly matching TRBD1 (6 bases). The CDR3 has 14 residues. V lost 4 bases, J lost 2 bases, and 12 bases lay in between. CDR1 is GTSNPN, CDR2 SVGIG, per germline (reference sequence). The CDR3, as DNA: TGTGCCTGGAACTCCGCAGGGGGCAATCAGCCCCAGCATTTT. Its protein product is CAWNSAGGNQPQHF.

The DNA for the CDR3 is TGTGCCAGCAGCCGGGACGGACAGGGCTACGAGCAGTACTTC. Translating it yields CASSRDGQGYEQYF. The V gene is TRBV4-2, the J gene TRBJ2-7, with 8 bases that match TRBD1. CDR1 is LGHNA and CDR2 is YNFKEQ in the germline V gene. The CDR3 runs to 14 residues. V dropped 4 bases and J dropped 3; count of bases not matched to a gene: 5.

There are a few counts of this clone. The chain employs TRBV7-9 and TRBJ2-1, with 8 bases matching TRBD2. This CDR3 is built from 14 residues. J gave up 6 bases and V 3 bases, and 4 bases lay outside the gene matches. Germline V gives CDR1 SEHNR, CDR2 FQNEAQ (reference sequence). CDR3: CASSFNGRVNEQFF. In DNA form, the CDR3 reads TGTGCCAGCAGCTTTAACGGGAGGGTCAATGAGCAGTTCTTC.

The CDR3 coding sequence is TGTGCCAGCTCACCAAAGGAGAACGAGCAGTACTTC. It yields the protein CASSPKENEQYF. V is TRBV18 and J is TRBJ2-7; D remains unclear. Germline CDR1 and CDR2: KGHSH and LQKENI. The CDR3 is 12 amino acids. Trimming cost V 2 bases and J 5 bases, with 7 bases left between them. The full variable domain, in which reference TRBV18 and TRBJ2-7 provide the parts outside the CDR3, is NAGVMQNPRHLVRRRGQEARLRCSPMKGHSHVYWYRQLPEEGLKFMVYLQKENIIDESGMPKERFSAEFPKEGPSILRIQQVVRGDSAAYFCASSPKENEQYFGPGTRLTVT.

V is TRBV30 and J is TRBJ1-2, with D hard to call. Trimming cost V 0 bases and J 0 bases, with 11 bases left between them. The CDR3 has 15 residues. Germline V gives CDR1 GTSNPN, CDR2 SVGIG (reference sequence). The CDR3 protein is CAWSVGPGPNYGYTF. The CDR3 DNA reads TGTGCCTGGAGTGTGGGTCCAGGCCCTAACTATGGCTACACCTTC.

CDR3 region: CAWSVWVTGDYGYTF. CDR3 DNA: TGTGCCTGGAGTGTATGGGTGACAGGTGACTATGGCTACACCTTC. The chain combines TRBV30 with TRBJ1-2; possible D gene TRBD1, 6 bases. The CDR3 length is 15 residues. The germline V and J ends were trimmed by 0 bases and 3 bases, with 14 bases remaining between them. CDR1 and CDR2 from the germline V gene are GTSNPN and SVGIG (reference sequence).

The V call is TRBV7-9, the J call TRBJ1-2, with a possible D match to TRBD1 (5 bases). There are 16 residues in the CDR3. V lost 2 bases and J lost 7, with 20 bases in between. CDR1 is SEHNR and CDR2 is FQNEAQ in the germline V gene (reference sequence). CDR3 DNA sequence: TGTGCCAGCAGCTTATTAGGGGCAAATTTGGTAGGTGGCTACACCTTC. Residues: CASSLLGANLVGGYTF.